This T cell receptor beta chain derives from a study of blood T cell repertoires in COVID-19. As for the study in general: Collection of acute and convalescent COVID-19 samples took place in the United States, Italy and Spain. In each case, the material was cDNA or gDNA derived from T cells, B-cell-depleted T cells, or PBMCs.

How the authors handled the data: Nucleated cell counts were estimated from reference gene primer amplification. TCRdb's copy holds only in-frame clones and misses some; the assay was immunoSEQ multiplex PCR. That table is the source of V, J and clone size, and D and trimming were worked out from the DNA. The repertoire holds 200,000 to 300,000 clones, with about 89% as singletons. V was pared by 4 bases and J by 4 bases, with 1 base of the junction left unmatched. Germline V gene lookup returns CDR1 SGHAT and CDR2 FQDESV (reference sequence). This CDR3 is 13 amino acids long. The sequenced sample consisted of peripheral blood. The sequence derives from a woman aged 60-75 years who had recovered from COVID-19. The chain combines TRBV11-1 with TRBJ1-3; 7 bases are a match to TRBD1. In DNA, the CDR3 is TGTGCCAGCAGCTCGGACAGGGGAAACACCATATATTTT. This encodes CASSSDRGNTIYF.